This T cell receptor beta chain was identified during a study of OX40 agonist ivuxolimab in advanced cancers. As for the study in general: The group had a mean age of 60 years, ranged from 23 to 79, and was 82.7% male. Past anti-PD-1, anti-PD-L1 or anti-CTLA-4 therapy was accepted, and 40% had received some.

The data were produced by immunoSEQ multiplex PCR, yet TCRdb's version contains in-frame clones alone and is incomplete. The table shows around 93,000 clones, with about 86% occurring only once. This CDR3 has 18 residues. The V end was cut by 8 bases, the J end by 1 base, with 24 bases between. This receptor was obtained from an adult with an advanced solid tumor such as melanoma, head and neck, liver or kidney cancer. The sequencing here drew on CD4+ or CD8+ T cells sorted from blood, taken in a trial of the OX40 agonist ivuxolimab. The gene calls are TRBV23-1 and TRBJ2-1, with no clear D. TRBV23-1 is sorted into the ORF group, with uncertain function. CDR3 protein: CASAQIQPSSGSYNEQFF. For the CDR3, the DNA is TGCGCCAGCGCCCAGATACAACCAAGTAGTGGTTCCTACAATGAGCAGTTCTTC.